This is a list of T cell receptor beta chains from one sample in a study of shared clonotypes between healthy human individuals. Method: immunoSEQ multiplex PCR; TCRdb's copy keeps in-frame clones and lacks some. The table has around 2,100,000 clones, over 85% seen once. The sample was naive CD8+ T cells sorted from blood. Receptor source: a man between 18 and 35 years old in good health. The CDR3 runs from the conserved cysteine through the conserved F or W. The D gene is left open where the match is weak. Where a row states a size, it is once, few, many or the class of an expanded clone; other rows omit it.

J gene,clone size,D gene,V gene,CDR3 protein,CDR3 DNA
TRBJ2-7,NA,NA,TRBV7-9,CASSETVLQYF,TGTGCCAGCAGCGAAACCGTACTGCAGTACTTC
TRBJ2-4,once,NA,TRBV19,CASSTGYGFKNIQYF,TGTGCCAGTAGCACAGGGTACGGGTTCAAAAACATTCAGTACTTC
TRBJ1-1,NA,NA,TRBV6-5,CASNLGGAMNTEAFF,TGTGCCAGCAACCTAGGAGGGGCTATGAACACTGAAGCTTTCTTT
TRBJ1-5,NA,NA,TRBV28,CASGGRQAYQPQHF,TGTGCCAGCGGGGGCAGACAAGCCTATCAGCCCCAGCATTTT
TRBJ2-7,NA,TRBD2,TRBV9,CASSVGEGRTYEQYF,TGTGCCAGCAGCGTAGGGGAGGGGCGCACCTACGAGCAGTACTTC
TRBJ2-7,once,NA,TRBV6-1,CASSEYGTTYEQYF,TGTGCCAGCTCTGAATACGGGACAACCTACGAGCAGTACTTC
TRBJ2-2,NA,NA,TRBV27,CASSSTRTGELFF,TGTGCCAGCAGTTCGACTCGCACCGGGGAGCTGTTTTTT
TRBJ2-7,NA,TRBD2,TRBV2,CASSELLAGDPGYEQYF,TGTGCCAGCAGTGAGTTACTAGCGGGGGACCCGGGGTACGAGCAGTACTTC
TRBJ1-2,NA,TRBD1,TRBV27,CASSSDRTTYGYTF,TGTGCCAGCAGTTCGGACAGGACTACCTATGGCTACACCTTC
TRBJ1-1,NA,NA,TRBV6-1,CASSVGTEAFF,TGTGCCAGCAGTGTAGGCACTGAAGCTTTCTTT
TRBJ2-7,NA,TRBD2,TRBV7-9,CASSIGTSGSYEQYF,TGTGCCAGCAGCATCGGGACTAGCGGCTCCTACGAGCAGTACTTC
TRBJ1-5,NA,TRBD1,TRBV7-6,CASSPGTVGKPQHF,TGTGCCAGCAGCCCGGGGACAGTTGGTAAGCCCCAGCATTTT
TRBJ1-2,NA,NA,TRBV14,CASSQVQDYYGYTF,TGTGCCAGCAGCCAAGTCCAGGACTACTATGGCTACACCTTC
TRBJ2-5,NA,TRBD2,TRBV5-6,CASSGTSSETQYF,TGTGCCAGCAGCGGGACTAGCTCAGAGACCCAGTACTTC
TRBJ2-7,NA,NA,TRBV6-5,CASSYIGQTYEQYF,TGTGCCAGCAGTTACATAGGACAGACCTACGAGCAGTACTTC
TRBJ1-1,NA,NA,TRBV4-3,CASSQGRGVMNTEAFF,TGCGCCAGCAGCCAAGGCAGGGGAGTTATGAACACTGAAGCTTTCTTT
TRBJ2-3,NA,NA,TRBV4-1,CASSLRLPDTQYF,TGCGCCAGCAGCCTCCGCCTACCAGATACGCAGTATTTT
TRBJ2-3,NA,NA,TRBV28,CASSYRVTDTQYF,TGTGCCAGCAGTTATCGGGTGACAGATACGCAGTATTTT
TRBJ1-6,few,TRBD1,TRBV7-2,CASSLARGQGVPSLHF,TGTGCCAGCAGCTTAGCGCGGGGACAGGGGGTCCCATCCCTCCACTTT
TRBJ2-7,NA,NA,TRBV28,CASSSTAAYEQYF,TGTGCCAGCAGCTCGACAGCAGCCTACGAGCAGTACTTC
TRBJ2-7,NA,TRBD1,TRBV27,CASSLTGASYEQYF,TGTGCCAGCAGTTTGACAGGGGCCTCCTACGAGCAGTACTTC
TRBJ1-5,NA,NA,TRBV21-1,CASSIGRSFYQPQHF,TGTGCCAGCAGCATTGGACGGAGCTTTTATCAGCCCCAGCATTTT